These T cell receptor beta chains were read from a single sample in a study of blood T cell repertoires in COVID-19. Profiled with immunoSEQ multiplex PCR; TCRdb holds only in-frame clones, not every one. Among tens of thousands of clones listed, 82% were seen once. The specimen was peripheral blood. All receptors derive from a woman aged 55-70 years with acute or convalescent COVID-19. Both conserved end residues are part of each CDR3. D genes are given only for firm matches. For some rows the clone size is stated as once, few or many, or as a class when expanded; others skip it.

.,TRBD2,TRBJ2-2,18,TRBV5-8,CASSLGVELAGLTGELFF,TGTGCCAGCAGCTTGGGGGTCGAACTAGCGGGATTGACCGGGGAGCTGTTTTTT
once,.,TRBJ1-1,13,TRBV12-3/TRBV12-4,CASKKQMNTEAFF,TGTGCCAGCAAGAAACAGATGAACACTGAAGCTTTCTTT
.,TRBD1,TRBJ1-3,16,TRBV4-1,CASSQPQRGQGNTIYF,TGCGCCAGCAGCCAGCCGCAGAGGGGGCAAGGAAACACCATATATTTT
few,TRBD1,TRBJ1-6,16,TRBV7-6,CASSLGGTGGYAPLHF,TGTGCCAGCAGCTTAGGAGGGACAGGGGGGTATGCACCCCTCCACTTT
.,.,TRBJ2-3,14,TRBV18,CASSPGLSTDTQYF,TGTGCCAGCTCACCAGGGCTCAGCACAGATACGCAGTATTTT
.,TRBD2,TRBJ2-1,16,TRBV6-1,CASSEPGLGNYNEQFF,TGTGCCAGCAGTGAGCCGGGACTAGGGAATTACAATGAGCAGTTCTTC
.,TRBD1,TRBJ1-2,12,TRBV2,CASSSGTDGYTF,TGTGCCAGCAGTTCTGGGACAGACGGCTACACCTTC
.,TRBD1,TRBJ1-2,14,TRBV14,CASSPRTGTYGYTF,TGTGCCAGCAGCCCCCGGACAGGGACCTATGGCTACACCTTC
once,TRBD1,TRBJ1-2,13,TRBV2,CASSRDSNYGYTF,TGTGCCAGCAGCCGGGACAGCAACTATGGCTACACCTTC
.,.,TRBJ2-5,14,TRBV10-3,CAISRQDLQETQYF,TGTGCCATCAGTCGACAGGACCTCCAAGAGACCCAGTACTTC
.,.,TRBJ1-2,13,TRBV12-3/TRBV12-4,CASSRGTSAGYTF,TGTGCCAGCAGTCGGGGGACCTCGGCGGGCTACACCTTC
few,TRBD1,TRBJ1-1,16,TRBV5-1,CASSFLSGGRGSEAFF,TGCGCCAGCAGCTTTCTATCAGGGGGTAGAGGGTCTGAAGCTTTCTTT
few,TRBD1,TRBJ1-1,12,TRBV6-5,CASSKGQGIAFF,TGTGCCAGCAGCAAGGGACAGGGAATAGCTTTCTTT
.,.,TRBJ2-1,14,TRBV9,CASSVVNSYSEQFF,TGTGCCAGCAGCGTAGTTAATAGCTATAGTGAGCAGTTCTTC